This TCR beta chain came from a study of blood T cell repertoires in COVID-19. Some clones are missing from TCRdb's copy, which holds only in-frame ones; the method was immunoSEQ multiplex PCR. The data hold around 400,000 clones, with approximately 89% observed a single time. In germline, CDR1 is MGHRA, CDR2 YSYEKL. The CDR3 length is 14 residues. V lost 0 bases and J lost 4, with 9 bases in between. The sequence derives from a woman aged 60 to 75 with COVID-19, enrolled during active disease. The chain carries TRBV4-1 and TRBJ1-1; D may be TRBD1 (5 bases). Material: peripheral blood. This CDR3 is CASSQEGGTTEAFF. For the CDR3, the DNA is TGCGCCAGCAGCCAAGAGGGCGGGACCACTGAAGCTTTCTTT.